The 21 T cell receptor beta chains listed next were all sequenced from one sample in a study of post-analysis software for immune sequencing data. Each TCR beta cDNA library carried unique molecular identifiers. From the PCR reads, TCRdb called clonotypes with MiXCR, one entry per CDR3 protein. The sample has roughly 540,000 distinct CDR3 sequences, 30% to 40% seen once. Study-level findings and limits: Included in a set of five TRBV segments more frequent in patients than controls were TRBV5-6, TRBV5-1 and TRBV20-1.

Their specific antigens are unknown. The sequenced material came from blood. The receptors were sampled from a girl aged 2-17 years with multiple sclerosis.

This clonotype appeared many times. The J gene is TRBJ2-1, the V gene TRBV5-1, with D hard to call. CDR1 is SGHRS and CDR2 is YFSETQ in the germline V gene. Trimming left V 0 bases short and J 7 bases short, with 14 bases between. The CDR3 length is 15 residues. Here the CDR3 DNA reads TGCGCCAGCAGCTTGGTGCAGGCTGATTTGAATGAGCAGTTCTTC. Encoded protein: CASSLVQADLNEQFF.

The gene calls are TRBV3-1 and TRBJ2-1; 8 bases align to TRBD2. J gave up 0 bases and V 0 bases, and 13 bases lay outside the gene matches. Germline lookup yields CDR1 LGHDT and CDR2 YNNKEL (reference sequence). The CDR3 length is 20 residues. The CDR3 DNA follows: TGTGCCAGCAGCCAAGAGGCCAGAGCGGGGGCGGGGCACTCCTACAATGAGCAGTTCTTC. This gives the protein CASSQEARAGAGHSYNEQFF.

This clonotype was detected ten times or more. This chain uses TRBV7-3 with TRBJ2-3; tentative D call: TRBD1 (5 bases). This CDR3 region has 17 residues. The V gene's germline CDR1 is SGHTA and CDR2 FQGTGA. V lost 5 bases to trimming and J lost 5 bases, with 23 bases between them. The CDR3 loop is CASSPLGVGRSLDTQYF. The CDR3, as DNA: TGTGCCAGCAGCCCTTTAGGGGTCGGACGCTCCTTAGATACGCAGTATTTT.

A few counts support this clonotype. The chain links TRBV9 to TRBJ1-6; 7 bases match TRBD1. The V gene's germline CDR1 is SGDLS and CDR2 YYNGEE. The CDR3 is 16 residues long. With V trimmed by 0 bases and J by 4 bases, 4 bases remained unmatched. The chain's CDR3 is CASSVGSGGYNSPLHF. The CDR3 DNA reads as TGTGCCAGCAGCGTAGGGTCAGGGGGTTATAATTCACCCCTCCACTTT.

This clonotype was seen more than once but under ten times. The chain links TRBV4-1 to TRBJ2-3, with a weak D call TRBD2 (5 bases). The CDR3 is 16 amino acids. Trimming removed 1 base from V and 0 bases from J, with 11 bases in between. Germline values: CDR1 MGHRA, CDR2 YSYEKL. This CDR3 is CASSQVVLVSTDTQYF. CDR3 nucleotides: TGCGCCAGCAGCCAAGTTGTACTAGTAAGCACAGATACGCAGTATTTT.

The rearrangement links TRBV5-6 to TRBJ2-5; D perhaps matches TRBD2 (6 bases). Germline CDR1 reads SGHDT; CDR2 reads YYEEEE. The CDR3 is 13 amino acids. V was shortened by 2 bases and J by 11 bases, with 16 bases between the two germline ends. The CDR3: CASSFLLANVQYF. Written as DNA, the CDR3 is TGTGCCAGCAGCTTTCTACTAGCAAATGTGCAGTACTTC.

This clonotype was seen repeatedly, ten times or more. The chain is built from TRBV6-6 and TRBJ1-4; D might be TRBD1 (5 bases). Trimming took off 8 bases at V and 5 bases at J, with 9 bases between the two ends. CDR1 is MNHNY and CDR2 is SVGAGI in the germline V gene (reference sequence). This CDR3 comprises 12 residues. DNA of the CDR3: TGTGCCAGCTCACAGGAGAATGAAAAACTGTTTTTT. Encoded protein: CASSQENEKLFF.

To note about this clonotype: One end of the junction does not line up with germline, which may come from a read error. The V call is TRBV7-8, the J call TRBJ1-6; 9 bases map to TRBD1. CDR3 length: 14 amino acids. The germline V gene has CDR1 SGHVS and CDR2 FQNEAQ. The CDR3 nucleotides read TGTGCCGTACTCCGGGACAGGGATAATTCACCCCCCCACTTT. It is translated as CAVLRDRDNSPPHF.

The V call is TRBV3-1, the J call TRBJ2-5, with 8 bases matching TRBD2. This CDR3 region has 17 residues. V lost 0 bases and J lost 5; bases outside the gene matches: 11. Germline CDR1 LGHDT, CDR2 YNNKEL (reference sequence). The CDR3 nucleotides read TGTGCCAGCAGCCAAGAGGTCGGCGGGGGGACCCCCGAGACCCAGTACTTC. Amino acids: CASSQEVGGGTPETQYF.

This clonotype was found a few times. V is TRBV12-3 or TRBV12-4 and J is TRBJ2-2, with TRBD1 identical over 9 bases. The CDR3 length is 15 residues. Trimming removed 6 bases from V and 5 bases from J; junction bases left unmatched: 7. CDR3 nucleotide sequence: TGTGCCAGCAGCGTGACAGGGGGAAATACCGGGGAGCTGTTTTTT. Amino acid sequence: CASSVTGGNTGELFF.

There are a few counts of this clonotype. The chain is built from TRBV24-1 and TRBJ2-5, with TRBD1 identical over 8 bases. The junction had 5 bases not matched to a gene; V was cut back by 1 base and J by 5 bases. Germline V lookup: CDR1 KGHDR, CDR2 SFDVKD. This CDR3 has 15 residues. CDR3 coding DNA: TGTGCCACCAGTGATTTTCGGACAGGGTGGGAGACCCAGTACTTC. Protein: CATSDFRTGWETQYF.

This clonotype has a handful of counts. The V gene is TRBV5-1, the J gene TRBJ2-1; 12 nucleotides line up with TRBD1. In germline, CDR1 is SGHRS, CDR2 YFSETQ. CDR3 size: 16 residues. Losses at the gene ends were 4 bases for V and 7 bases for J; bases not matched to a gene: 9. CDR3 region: CASSTHRDRGQNEQFF. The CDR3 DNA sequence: TGCGCCAGCAGCACTCACCGGGACAGGGGGCAGAATGAGCAGTTCTTC.

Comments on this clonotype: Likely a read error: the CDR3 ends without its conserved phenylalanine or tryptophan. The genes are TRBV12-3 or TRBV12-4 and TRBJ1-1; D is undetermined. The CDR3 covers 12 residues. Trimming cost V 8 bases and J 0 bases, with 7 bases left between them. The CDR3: CASGRMNTEAFL. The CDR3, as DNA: TGTGCCAGCGGAAGGATGAACACTGAAGCTTTCTTG.

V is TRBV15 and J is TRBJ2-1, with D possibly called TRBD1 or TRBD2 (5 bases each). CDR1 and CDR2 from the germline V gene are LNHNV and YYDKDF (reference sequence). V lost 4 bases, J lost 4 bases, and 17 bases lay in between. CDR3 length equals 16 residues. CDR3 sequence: CATSTSWGSLYNEQFF. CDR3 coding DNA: TGTGCCACCAGCACTTCTTGGGGGTCCCTTTACAATGAGCAGTTCTTC.

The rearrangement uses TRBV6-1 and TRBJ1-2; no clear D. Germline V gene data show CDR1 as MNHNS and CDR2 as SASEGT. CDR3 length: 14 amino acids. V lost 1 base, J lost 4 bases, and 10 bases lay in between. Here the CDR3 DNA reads TGTGCCAGCAGTGAAGGGGCAGTTTCCTATGGCTACACCTTC. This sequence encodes CASSEGAVSYGYTF.

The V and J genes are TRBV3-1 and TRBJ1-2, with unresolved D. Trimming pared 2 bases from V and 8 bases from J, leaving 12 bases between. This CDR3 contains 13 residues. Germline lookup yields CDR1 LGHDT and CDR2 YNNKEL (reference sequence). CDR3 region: CASSQSKLRGYTF. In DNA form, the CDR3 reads TGTGCCAGCAGCCAATCGAAGTTGAGGGGCTACACCTTC.

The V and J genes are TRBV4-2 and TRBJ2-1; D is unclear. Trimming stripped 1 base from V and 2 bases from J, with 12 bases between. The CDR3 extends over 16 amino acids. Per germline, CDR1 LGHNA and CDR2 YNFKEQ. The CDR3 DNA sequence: TGTGCCAGCAGCCAAGGAGACGGTCCCACCTACAATGAGCAGTTCTTC. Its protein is CASSQGDGPTYNEQFF.

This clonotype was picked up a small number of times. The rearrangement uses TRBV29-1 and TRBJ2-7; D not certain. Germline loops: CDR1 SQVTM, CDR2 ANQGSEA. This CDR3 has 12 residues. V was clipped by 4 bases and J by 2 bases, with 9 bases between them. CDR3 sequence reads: CSVGHVPYEQYF. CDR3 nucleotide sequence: TGCAGCGTTGGACACGTCCCCTACGAGCAGTACTTC.

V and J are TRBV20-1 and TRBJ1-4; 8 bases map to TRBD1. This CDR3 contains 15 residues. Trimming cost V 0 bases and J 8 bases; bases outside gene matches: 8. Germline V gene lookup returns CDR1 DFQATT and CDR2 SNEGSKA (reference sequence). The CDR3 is CSARDVDRADEKLFF. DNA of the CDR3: TGCAGTGCTAGAGATGTGGACAGGGCGGACGAAAAACTGTTTTTT.

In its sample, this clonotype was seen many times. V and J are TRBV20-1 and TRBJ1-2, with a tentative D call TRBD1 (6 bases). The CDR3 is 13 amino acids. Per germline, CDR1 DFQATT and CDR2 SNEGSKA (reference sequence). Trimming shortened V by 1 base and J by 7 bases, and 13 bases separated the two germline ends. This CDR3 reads CSARVRDMSGYTF. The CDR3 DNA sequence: TGCAGTGCTAGAGTCCGGGACATGAGTGGCTACACCTTC.

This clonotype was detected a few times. As DNA, the CDR3 is TGCAGCGTTGACAGTGGGGCCCCCTACGAGCAGTACTTC. Amino acids: CSVDSGAPYEQYF. The V gene is TRBV29-1, the J gene TRBJ2-7, with D perhaps matching TRBD1 (5 bases). CDR3 size: 13 residues. Trimming stripped 3 bases from V and 2 bases from J, with 11 bases between. From germline, CDR1 is SQVTM and CDR2 ANQGSEA.